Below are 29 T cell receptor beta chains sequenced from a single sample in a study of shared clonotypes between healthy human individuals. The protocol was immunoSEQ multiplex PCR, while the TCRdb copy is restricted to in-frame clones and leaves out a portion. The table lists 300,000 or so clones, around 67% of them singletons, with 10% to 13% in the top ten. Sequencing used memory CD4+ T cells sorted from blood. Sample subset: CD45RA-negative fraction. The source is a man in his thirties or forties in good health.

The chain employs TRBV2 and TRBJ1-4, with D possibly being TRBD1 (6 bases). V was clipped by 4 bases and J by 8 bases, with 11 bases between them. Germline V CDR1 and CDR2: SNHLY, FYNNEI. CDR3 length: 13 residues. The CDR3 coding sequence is TGTGCCAGCAGTGTTGGACAGAAAGAAAAACTGTTTTTT. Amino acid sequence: CASSVGQKEKLFF.

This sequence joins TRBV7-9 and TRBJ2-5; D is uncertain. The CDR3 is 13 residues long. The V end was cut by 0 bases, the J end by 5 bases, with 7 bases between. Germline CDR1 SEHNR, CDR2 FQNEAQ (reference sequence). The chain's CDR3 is CASSLAGVETQYF. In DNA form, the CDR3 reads TGTGCCAGCAGCTTAGCCGGTGTTGAGACCCAGTACTTC.

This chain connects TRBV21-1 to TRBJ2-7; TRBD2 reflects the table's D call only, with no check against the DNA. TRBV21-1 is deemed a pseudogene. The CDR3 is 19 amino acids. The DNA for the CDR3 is TGTGCCAGCAGCGCTAAACCGGGACTAGCGGGAACGGGGACCTACGAGCAGTACTTC. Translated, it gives CASSAKPGLAGTGTYEQYF.

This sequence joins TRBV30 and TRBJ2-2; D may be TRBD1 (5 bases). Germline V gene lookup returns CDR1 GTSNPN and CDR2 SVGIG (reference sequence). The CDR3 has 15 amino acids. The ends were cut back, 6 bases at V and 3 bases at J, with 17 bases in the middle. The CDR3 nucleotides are TGTGCCTGCCATACAGGTTCCCTCGACACCGGGGAGCTGTTTTTT. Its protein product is CACHTGSLDTGELFF. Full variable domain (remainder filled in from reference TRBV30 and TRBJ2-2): SQTIHQWPATLVQPVGSPLSLECTVEGTSNPNLYWYRQAAGRGLQLLFYSVGIGQISSEVPQNLSASRPQDRQFILSSKKLLLSDSGFYLCACHTGSLDTGELFFGEGSRLTVL.

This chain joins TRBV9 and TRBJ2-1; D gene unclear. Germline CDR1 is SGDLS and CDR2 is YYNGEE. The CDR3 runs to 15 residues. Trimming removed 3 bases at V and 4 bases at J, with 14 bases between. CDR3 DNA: TGTGCCAGCAGCGGCACCTCTGTAAGTTACAATGAGCAGTTCTTC. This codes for CASSGTSVSYNEQFF.

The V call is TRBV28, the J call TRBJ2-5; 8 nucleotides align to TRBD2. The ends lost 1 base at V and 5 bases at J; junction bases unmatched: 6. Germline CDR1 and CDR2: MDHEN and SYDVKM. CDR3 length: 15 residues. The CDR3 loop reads CASSLLGTRGETQYF. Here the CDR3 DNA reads TGTGCCAGCAGTTTATTAGGGACTAGAGGGGAGACCCAGTACTTC.

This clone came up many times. The CDR3 loop reads CAISESDEKLFF. In DNA, the CDR3 is TGTGCCATCAGTGAGTCCGATGAAAAACTGTTTTTT. The chain recombines TRBV10-3 with TRBJ1-4; D gene ambiguous. Trimming took 0 bases from V and 6 from J, leaving 2 bases between them. The CDR3 has 12 residues. The germline CDR1 and CDR2 sequences are ENHRY and SYGVKD.

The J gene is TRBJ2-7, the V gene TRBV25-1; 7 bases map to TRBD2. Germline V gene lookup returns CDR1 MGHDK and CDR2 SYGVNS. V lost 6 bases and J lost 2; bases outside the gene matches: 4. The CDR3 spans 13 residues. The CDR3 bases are TGTGCCAGCAGGGGGGGAGGGGCCTACGAGCAGTACTTC. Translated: CASRGGGAYEQYF.

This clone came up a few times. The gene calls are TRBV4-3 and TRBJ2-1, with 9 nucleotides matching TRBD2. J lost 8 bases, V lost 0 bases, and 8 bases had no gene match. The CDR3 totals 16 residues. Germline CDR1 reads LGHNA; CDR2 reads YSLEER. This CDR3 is CASSQDLASGNDEQFF. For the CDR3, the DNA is TGCGCCAGCAGCCAAGATTTGGCTAGCGGGAATGATGAGCAGTTCTTC.

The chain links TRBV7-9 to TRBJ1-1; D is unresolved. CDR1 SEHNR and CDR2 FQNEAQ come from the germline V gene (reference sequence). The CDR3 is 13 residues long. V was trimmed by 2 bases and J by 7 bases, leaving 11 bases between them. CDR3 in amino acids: CASSLSEGLEAFF. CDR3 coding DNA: TGTGCCAGCAGCTTATCTGAAGGGCTTGAAGCTTTCTTT.

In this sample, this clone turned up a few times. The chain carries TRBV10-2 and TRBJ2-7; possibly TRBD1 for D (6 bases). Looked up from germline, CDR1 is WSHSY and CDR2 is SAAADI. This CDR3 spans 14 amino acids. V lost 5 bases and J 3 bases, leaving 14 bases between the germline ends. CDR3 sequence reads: CASSSGDTYYEQYF. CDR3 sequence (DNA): TGCGCCAGCAGTTCAGGGGACACATACTACGAGCAGTACTTC.

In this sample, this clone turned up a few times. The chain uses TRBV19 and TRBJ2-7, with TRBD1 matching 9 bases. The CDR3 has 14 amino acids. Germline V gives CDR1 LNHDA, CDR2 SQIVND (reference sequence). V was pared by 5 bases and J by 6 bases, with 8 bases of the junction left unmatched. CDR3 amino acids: CASSAQGTGFEQYF. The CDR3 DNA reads TGTGCCAGTAGTGCGCAAGGGACAGGGTTCGAGCAGTACTTC.

In DNA, the CDR3 is TGTGCCAGCATGCCCCGTCTCACAGACTCTGGGGCCAACGTCCTGACTTTC. This encodes CASMPRLTDSGANVLTF. This chain links TRBV19 with TRBJ2-6; unclear D gene. This CDR3 contains 17 residues. With 9 bases removed from V and 0 bases from J, the gap between germline ends came to 18 bases. Germline CDR1 LNHDA, CDR2 SQIVND (reference sequence).

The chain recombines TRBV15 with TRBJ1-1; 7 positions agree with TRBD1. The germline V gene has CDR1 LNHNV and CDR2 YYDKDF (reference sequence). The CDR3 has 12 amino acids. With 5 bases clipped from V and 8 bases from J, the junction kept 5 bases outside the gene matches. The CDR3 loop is CATSGDRVEAFF. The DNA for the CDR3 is TGTGCCACCAGCGGTGACAGGGTAGAAGCTTTCTTT.

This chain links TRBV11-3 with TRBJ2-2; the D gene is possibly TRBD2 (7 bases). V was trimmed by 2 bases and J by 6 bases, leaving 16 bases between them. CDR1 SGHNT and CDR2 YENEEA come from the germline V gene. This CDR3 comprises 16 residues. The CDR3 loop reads CASSLFGGAGPGELFF. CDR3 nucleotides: TGTGCCAGCAGCTTATTTGGGGGGGCTGGGCCCGGGGAGCTGTTTTTT.

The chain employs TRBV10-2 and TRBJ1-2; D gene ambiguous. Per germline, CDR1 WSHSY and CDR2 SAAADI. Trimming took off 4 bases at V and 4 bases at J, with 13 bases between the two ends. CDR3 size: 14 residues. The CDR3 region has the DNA TGCGCCAGCAGTGTGTGGCGTTCCTCCTATGGCTACACCTTC. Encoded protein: CASSVWRSSYGYTF.

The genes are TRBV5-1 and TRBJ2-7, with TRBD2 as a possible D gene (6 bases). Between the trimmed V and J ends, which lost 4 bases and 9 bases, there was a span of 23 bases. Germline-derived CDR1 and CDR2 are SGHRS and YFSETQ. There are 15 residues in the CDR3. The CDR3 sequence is CASSRPGAAAVRQYF. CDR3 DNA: TGCGCCAGCAGCCGCCCGGGAGCGGCAGCCGTGAGGCAGTACTTC.

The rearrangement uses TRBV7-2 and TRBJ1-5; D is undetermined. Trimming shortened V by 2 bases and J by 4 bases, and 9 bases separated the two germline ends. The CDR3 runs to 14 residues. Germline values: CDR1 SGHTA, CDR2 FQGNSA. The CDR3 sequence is CASSLRGRNQPQHF. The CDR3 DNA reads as TGTGCCAGCAGCTTAAGAGGGCGTAATCAGCCCCAGCATTTT.

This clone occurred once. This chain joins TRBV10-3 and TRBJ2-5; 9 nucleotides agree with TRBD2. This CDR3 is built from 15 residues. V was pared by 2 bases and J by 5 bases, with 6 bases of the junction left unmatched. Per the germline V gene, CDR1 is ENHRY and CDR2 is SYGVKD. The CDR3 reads CAISEGTSFVETQYF. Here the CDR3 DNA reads TGTGCCATCAGTGAGGGGACTAGCTTCGTTGAGACCCAGTACTTC.

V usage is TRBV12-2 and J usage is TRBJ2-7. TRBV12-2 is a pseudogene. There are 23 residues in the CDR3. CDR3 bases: TGTGCAAGTCGCTTCGGTGGAAAATGGATGGACGGGACGAAACCAACGGAAATCTACGAGCAGTACTTC. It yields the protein CASRFGGKWMDGTKPTEIYEQYF.

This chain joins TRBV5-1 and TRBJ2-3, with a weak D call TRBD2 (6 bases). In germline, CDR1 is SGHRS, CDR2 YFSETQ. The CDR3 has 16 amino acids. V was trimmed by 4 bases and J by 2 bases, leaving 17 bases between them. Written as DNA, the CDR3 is TGCGCCAGCAGCACTTTCGGGAGTTTCATCACAGATACGCAGTATTTT. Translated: CASSTFGSFITDTQYF.

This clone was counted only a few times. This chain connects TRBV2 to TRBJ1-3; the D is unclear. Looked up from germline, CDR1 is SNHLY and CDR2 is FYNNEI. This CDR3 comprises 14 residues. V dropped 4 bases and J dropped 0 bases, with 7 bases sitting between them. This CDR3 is CASSVPSSGNTIYF. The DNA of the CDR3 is TGTGCCAGCAGTGTTCCCAGCTCTGGAAACACCATATATTTT.

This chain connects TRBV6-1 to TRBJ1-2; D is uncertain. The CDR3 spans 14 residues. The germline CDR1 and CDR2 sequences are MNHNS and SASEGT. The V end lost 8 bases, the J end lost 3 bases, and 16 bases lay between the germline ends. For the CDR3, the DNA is TGTGCCAGCTTTGACACAATCCAACACTATGGCTACACCTTC. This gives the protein CASFDTIQHYGYTF.

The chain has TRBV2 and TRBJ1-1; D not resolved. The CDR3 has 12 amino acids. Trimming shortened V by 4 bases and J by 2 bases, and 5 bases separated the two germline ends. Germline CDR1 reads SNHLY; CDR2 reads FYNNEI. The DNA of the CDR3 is TGTGCCAGCAGTGCCTTTAACACTGAAGCTTTCTTT. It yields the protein CASSAFNTEAFF.

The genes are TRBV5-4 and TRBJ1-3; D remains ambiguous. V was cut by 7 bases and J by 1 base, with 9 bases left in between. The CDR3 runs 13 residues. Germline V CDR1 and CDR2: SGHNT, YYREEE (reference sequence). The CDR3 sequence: CASGTPSGNTIYF. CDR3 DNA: TGTGCCAGCGGTACCCCATCTGGAAACACCATATATTTT. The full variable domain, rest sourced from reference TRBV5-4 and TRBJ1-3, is ETGVTQSPTHLIKTRGQQVTLRCSSQSGHNTVSWYQQALGQGPQFIFQYYREEENGRGNFPPRFSGLQFPNYSSELNVNALELDDSALYLCASGTPSGNTIYFGEGSWLTVV.

The chain's CDR3 is CASSNQAGGLDGELFF. CDR3 nucleotide sequence: TGTGCCAGCAGCAACCAAGCGGGAGGGCTCGACGGGGAGCTGTTTTTT. This chain connects TRBV9 to TRBJ2-2; 10 nucleotides agree with TRBD2. This CDR3 has 16 amino acids. Germline V CDR1 and CDR2: SGDLS, YYNGEE. V shed 4 bases, J shed 7 bases, and the junction held 10 bases outside the gene matches.

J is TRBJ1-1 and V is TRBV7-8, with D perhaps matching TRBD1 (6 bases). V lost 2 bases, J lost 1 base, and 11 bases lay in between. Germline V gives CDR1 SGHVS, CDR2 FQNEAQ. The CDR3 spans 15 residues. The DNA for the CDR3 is TGTGCCAGCAGCTTAAGGGGGGGGCCGAACACTGAAGCTTTCTTT. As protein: CASSLRGGPNTEAFF. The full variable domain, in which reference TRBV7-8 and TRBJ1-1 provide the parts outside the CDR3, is GAGVSQSPRYKVAKRGQDVALRCDPISGHVSLFWYQQALGQGPEFLTYFQNEAQLDKSGLPSDRFFAERPEGSVSTLKIQRTQQEDSAVYLCASSLRGGPNTEAFFGQGTRLTVV.

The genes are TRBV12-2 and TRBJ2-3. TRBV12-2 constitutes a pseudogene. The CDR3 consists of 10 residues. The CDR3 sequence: CNLLTDTQYF. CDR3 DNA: TGTAACCTGTTGACAGATACGCAGTATTTT.

Written as DNA, the CDR3 is TGTGCCAGCTCACCATTGGAGTCCAGCTACGAGCAGTACTTC. Residues: CASSPLESSYEQYF. The V gene is TRBV18, the J gene TRBJ2-7, with D hard to call. V gave up 2 bases and J gave up 3 bases, with 11 bases separating them. The germline gives CDR1 KGHSH, CDR2 LQKENI. The CDR3 contains 14 residues.